This is a list of T cell receptor beta chains from one sample in a study of blood T cells in healthy people across ages. Via MiXCR, TCRdb re-called the 5' RACE reads, giving one row per CDR3 protein. Of some 1,500,000 distinct CDR3 sequences detected, around 40% appear once; the ten largest clones hold about 4%. The sequenced material came from blood. These receptors originate from a woman aged 18-35 years in good health. Both conserved end residues are part of each CDR3. The D gene is left open where the match is weak. Size values are once, few and many counts, or a class for expanded clones, and some rows have none.

j_gene: TRBJ2-1
v_gene: TRBV24-1
len: 18
d_gene: TRBD2
abundance: .
CDR3aa: CATSDRASGLRSYNEQFF

j_gene: TRBJ2-7
v_gene: TRBV12-5
len: 15
d_gene: .
abundance: few
CDR3aa: CASGLARTVDREQYF

j_gene: TRBJ2-3
v_gene: TRBV5-1
len: 14
d_gene: .
abundance: .
CDR3aa: CASSYWQGTDTQYF

j_gene: TRBJ1-1
v_gene: TRBV6-2/TRBV6-3
len: 12
d_gene: .
abundance: few
CDR3aa: CASNGVNTEAFF

j_gene: TRBJ2-1
v_gene: TRBV12-3/TRBV12-4
len: 15
d_gene: .
abundance: .
CDR3aa: CASSPRQARGNEQFF

j_gene: TRBJ2-1
v_gene: TRBV12-3/TRBV12-4
len: 13
d_gene: .
abundance: .
CDR3aa: CASTEVVYNEQFF

j_gene: TRBJ1-4
v_gene: TRBV27
len: 14
d_gene: .
abundance: .
CDR3aa: CASSSLQGREKLFF

j_gene: TRBJ1-6
v_gene: TRBV6-2/TRBV6-3
len: 14
d_gene: .
abundance: .
CDR3aa: CASSPTQGHSPLHF

j_gene: TRBJ2-7
v_gene: TRBV21-1
len: 13
d_gene: .
abundance: few
CDR3aa: CASNQDRAHEQYF

j_gene: TRBJ2-4
v_gene: TRBV7-9
len: 14
d_gene: .
abundance: .
CDR3aa: CASSLGGGRNEQYF

j_gene: TRBJ1-2
v_gene: TRBV27
len: 16
d_gene: .
abundance: .
CDR3aa: CASSHIPGKGSLGYTF

j_gene: TRBJ1-5
v_gene: TRBV20-1
len: 16
d_gene: TRBD1
abundance: .
CDR3aa: CSASDRGHTPNQPQHF

j_gene: TRBJ2-7
v_gene: TRBV5-5
len: 14
d_gene: .
abundance: few
CDR3aa: CASSPDWISYEQYF

j_gene: TRBJ2-3
v_gene: TRBV5-1
len: 17
d_gene: .
abundance: .
CDR3aa: CASSLGMGRGGTDTQYF

j_gene: TRBJ1-1
v_gene: TRBV6-5
len: 13
d_gene: .
abundance: .
CDR3aa: CAGRRMSNTEAFF

j_gene: TRBJ2-4
v_gene: TRBV4-3
len: 14
d_gene: .
abundance: few
CDR3aa: CASSQDDIARLQYF

j_gene: TRBJ2-1
v_gene: TRBV5-1
len: 16
d_gene: .
abundance: .
CDR3aa: CASSLYAGSSYNEQFF

j_gene: TRBJ2-5
v_gene: TRBV4-3
len: 15
d_gene: TRBD1
abundance: .
CDR3aa: CASSQLTGELETQYF

j_gene: TRBJ1-4
v_gene: TRBV27
len: 15
d_gene: .
abundance: .
CDR3aa: CASSLSRSVGEKLFF

j_gene: TRBJ2-3
v_gene: TRBV5-5
len: 14
d_gene: .
abundance: .
CDR3aa: CAANDRISTDTQYF

j_gene: TRBJ1-5
v_gene: TRBV12-3/TRBV12-4
len: 18
d_gene: TRBD1
abundance: .
CDR3aa: CASVRLAGTAFPDQPQHF

j_gene: TRBJ1-2
v_gene: TRBV12-3/TRBV12-4
len: 13
d_gene: .
abundance: .
CDR3aa: CASSSQGFYGYTF

j_gene: TRBJ1-2
v_gene: TRBV29-1
len: 15
d_gene: .
abundance: few
CDR3aa: CSVEDWGPATGGYTF

j_gene: TRBJ2-3
v_gene: TRBV10-1
len: 15
d_gene: .
abundance: .
CDR3aa: CASSEVAGITDTQYF

j_gene: TRBJ1-1
v_gene: TRBV4-1
len: 13
d_gene: .
abundance: .
CDR3aa: CASSRGLRAEAFF

j_gene: TRBJ2-1
v_gene: TRBV29-1
len: 15
d_gene: TRBD2
abundance: few
CDR3aa: CSVDDAGGYYNEQFF

j_gene: TRBJ2-3
v_gene: TRBV6-7
len: 16
d_gene: .
abundance: .
CDR3aa: CASTHGAPGFIDTQYF

j_gene: TRBJ2-7
v_gene: TRBV29-1
len: 14
d_gene: .
abundance: few
CDR3aa: CSVVDGEGLYEQYF

j_gene: TRBJ2-3
v_gene: TRBV15
len: 16
d_gene: .
abundance: .
CDR3aa: CATSRGGFGGVDTQYF

j_gene: TRBJ2-7
v_gene: TRBV6-2/TRBV6-3
len: 17
d_gene: TRBD2
abundance: few
CDR3aa: CASRKVGLAGIDYEQYF

j_gene: TRBJ1-2
v_gene: TRBV12-3/TRBV12-4
len: 12
d_gene: .
abundance: few
CDR3aa: CASSPQVGGYTF

j_gene: TRBJ1-2
v_gene: TRBV4-3
len: 14
d_gene: .
abundance: few
CDR3aa: CASSQIRVNYGYTF

j_gene: TRBJ2-5
v_gene: TRBV4-3
len: 13
d_gene: .
abundance: few
CDR3aa: CASSQGLTGEQYF

j_gene: TRBJ2-1
v_gene: TRBV11-2
len: 16
d_gene: TRBD2
abundance: many
CDR3aa: CASSSPGTSAYNEQFF

j_gene: TRBJ2-3
v_gene: TRBV4-1
len: 15
d_gene: TRBD2
abundance: .
CDR3aa: CASSRPGTSGYTQYF

j_gene: TRBJ2-5
v_gene: TRBV4-3
len: 16
d_gene: TRBD1
abundance: .
CDR3aa: CASSQKRTGLFNEQYF

j_gene: TRBJ2-3
v_gene: TRBV7-9
len: 14
d_gene: .
abundance: .
CDR3aa: CASSPGRPTDTQYF

j_gene: TRBJ2-6
v_gene: TRBV6-2/TRBV6-3
len: 14
d_gene: .
abundance: .
CDR3aa: CASSYLTGANVLTF

j_gene: TRBJ2-3
v_gene: TRBV29-1
len: 14
d_gene: TRBD2
abundance: .
CDR3aa: CSTQAGSGTDTQYF

j_gene: TRBJ1-1
v_gene: TRBV20-1
len: 13
d_gene: .
abundance: .
CDR3aa: CSANRVANTEAFF

j_gene: TRBJ2-1
v_gene: TRBV6-5
len: 15
d_gene: .
abundance: .
CDR3aa: CASSYGVVPSNEQFF

j_gene: TRBJ1-1
v_gene: TRBV27
len: 14
d_gene: TRBD1
abundance: .
CDR3aa: CASIRTGLGTEAFF

j_gene: TRBJ2-1
v_gene: TRBV4-3
len: 16
d_gene: TRBD2
abundance: .
CDR3aa: CASSLQRLAGWNEQFF

j_gene: TRBJ2-1
v_gene: TRBV10-3
len: 16
d_gene: TRBD2
abundance: .
CDR3aa: CAIELAGGPGYNEQFF

j_gene: TRBJ2-1
v_gene: TRBV6-5
len: 16
d_gene: TRBD2
abundance: many
CDR3aa: CASSLRLAGWWDEQFF

j_gene: TRBJ2-1
v_gene: TRBV29-1
len: 14
d_gene: .
abundance: few
CDR3aa: CSVPRLEAHNEQFF

j_gene: TRBJ2-3
v_gene: TRBV5-1
len: 15
d_gene: TRBD2
abundance: many
CDR3aa: CASRAGTSGTDTQYF